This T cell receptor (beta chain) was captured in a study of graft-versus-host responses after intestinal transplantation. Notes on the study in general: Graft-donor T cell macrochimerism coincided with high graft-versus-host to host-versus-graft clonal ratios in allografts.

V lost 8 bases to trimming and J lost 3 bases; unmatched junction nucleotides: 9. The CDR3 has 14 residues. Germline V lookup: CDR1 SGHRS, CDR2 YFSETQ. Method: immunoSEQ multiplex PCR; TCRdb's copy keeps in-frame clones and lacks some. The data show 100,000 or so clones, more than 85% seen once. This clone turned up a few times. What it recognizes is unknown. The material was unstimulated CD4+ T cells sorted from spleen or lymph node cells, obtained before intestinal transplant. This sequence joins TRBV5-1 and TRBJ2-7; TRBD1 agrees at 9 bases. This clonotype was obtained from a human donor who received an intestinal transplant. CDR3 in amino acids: CASRPGTGHYEQYF. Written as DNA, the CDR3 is TGCGCCAGTAGACCCGGGACAGGGCACTACGAGCAGTACTTC.